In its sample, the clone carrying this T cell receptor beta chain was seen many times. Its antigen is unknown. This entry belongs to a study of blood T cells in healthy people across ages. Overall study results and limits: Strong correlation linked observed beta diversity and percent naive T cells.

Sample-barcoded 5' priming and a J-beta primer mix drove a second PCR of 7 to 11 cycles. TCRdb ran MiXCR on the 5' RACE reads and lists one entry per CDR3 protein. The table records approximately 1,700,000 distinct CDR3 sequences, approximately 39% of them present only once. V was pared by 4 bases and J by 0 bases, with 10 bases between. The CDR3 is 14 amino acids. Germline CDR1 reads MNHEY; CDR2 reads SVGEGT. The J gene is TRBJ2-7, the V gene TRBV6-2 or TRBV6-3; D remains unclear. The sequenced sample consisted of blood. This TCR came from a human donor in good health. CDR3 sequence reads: CASSLYATSYEQYF. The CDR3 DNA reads TGTGCCAGCAGTTTGTACGCTACCTCCTACGAGCAGTACTTC.